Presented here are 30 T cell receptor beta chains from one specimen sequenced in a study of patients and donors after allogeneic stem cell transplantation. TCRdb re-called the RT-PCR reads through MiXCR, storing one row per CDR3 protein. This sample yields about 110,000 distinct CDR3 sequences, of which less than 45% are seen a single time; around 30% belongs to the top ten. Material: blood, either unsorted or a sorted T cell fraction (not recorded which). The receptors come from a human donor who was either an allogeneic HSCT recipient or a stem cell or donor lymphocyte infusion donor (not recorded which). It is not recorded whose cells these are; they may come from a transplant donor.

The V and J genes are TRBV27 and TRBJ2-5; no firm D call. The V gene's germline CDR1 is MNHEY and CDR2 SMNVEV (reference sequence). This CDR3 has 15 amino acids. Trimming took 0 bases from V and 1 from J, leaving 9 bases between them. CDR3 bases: TGTGCCAGCAGTTTATCGCCCTATCTCCAAGAGACCCAGTACTTC. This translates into CASSLSPYLQETQYF.

CDR3 loop: CASSYSPGGTEAFF. The DNA for the CDR3 is TGTGCCAGCAGTTACTCTCCAGGGGGGACTGAAGCTTTCTTT. V is TRBV6-5 and J is TRBJ1-1, with TRBD1 identical over 7 bases. The CDR3 spans 14 residues. V was pared by 0 bases and J by 5 bases, with 3 bases of the junction left unmatched. From germline, CDR1 is MNHEY and CDR2 SVGAGI.

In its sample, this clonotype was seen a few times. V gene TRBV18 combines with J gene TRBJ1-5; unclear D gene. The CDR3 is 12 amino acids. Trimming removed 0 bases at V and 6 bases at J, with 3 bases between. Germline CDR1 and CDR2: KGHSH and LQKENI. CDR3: CASSPPFQPQHF. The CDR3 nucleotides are TGTGCCAGCTCACCACCTTTTCAGCCCCAGCATTTT.

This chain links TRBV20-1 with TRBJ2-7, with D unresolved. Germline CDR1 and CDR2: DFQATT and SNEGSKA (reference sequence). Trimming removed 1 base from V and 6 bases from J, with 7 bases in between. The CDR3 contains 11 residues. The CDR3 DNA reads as TGCAGTGCTAGAGCCGAGCGCGAGCAGTACTTC. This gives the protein CSARAEREQYF.

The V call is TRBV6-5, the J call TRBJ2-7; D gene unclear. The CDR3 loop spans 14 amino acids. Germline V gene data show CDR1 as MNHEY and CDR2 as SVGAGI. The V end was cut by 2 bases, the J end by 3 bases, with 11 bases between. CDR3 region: CASSYNWGNYEQYF. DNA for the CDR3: TGTGCCAGCAGTTACAACTGGGGAAACTACGAGCAGTACTTC.

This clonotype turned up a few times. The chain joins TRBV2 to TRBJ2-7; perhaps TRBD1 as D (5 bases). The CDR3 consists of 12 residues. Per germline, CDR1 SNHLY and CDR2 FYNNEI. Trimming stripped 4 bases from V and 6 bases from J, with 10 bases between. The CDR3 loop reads CASSGTPFEQYF. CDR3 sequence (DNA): TGTGCCAGCAGTGGGACACCATTCGAGCAGTACTTC. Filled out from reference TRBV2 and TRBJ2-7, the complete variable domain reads EPEVTQTPSHQVTQMGQEVILRCVPISNHLYFYWYRQILGQKVEFLVSFYNNEISEKSEIFDDQFSVERPDGSNFTLKIRSTKLEDSAMYFCASSGTPFEQYFGPGTRLTVT.

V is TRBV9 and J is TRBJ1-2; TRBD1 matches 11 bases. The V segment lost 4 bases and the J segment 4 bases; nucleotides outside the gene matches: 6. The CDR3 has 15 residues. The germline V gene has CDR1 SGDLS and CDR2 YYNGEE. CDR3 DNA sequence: TGTGCCAGCAGCCCACGGACAGGGGGCGGCTATGGCTACACCTTC. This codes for CASSPRTGGGYGYTF.

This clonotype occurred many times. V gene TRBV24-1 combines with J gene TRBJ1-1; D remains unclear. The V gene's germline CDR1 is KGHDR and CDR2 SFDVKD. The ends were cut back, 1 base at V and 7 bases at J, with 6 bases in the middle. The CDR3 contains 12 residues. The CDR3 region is CATSDFLGEAFF. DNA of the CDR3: TGTGCCACCAGTGATTTCTTGGGTGAAGCTTTCTTT.

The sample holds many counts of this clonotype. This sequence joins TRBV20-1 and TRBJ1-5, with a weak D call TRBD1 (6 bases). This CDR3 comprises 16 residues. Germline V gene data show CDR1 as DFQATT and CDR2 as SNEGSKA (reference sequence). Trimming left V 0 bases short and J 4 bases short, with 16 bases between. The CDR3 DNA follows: TGCAGTGCTAGAGAGGCTCTGACAGGTGGAAATCAGCCCCAGCATTTT. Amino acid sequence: CSAREALTGGNQPQHF.

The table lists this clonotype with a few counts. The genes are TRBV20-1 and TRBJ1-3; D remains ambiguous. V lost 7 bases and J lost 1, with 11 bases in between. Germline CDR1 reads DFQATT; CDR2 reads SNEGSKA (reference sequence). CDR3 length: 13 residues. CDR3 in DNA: TGCAGTGTGAGCGGGGATTCTGGAAACACCATATATTTT. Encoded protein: CSVSGDSGNTIYF.

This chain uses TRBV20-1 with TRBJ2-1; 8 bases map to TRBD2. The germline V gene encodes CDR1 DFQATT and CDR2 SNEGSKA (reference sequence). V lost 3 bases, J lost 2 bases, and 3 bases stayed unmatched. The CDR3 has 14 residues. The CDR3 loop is CSARSGGAYNEQFF. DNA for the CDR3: TGCAGTGCTAGGTCGGGAGGGGCCTACAATGAGCAGTTCTTC.

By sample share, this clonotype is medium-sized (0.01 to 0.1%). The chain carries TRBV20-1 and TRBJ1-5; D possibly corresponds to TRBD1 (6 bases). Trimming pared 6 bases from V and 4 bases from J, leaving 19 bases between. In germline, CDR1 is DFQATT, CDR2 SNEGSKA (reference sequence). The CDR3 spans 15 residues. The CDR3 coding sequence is TGCAGTGCCCTCAAGGCGGGGGGCTTTAATCAGCCCCAGCATTTT. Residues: CSALKAGGFNQPQHF.

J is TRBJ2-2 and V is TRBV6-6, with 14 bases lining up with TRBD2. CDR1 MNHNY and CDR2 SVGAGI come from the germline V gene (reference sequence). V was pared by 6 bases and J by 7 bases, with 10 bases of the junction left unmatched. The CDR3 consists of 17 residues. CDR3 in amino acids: CASSPGTSGSLDGELFF. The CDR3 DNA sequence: TGTGCCAGCAGCCCCGGGACTAGCGGGAGTTTGGACGGGGAGCTGTTTTTT.

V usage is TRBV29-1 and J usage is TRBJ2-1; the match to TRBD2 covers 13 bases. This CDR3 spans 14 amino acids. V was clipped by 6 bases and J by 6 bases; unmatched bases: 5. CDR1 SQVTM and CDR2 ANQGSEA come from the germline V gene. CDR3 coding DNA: TGCAGCGTCGCTAGGACTAGCGGGAGCAATGAGCAGTTCTTC. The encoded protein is CSVARTSGSNEQFF.

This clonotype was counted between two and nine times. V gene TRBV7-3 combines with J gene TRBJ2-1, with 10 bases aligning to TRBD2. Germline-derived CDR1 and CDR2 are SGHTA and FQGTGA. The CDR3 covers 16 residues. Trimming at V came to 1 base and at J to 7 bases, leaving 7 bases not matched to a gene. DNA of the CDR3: TGTGCCAGCAGCTTAAAGCCTAGCGGGAGTAAGAATGAGCAGTTCTTC. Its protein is CASSLKPSGSKNEQFF.

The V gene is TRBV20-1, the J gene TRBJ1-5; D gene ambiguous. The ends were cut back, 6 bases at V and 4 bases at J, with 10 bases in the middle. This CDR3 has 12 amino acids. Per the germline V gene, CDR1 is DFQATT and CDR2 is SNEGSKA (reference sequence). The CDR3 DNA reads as TGCAGTGCAGCAAGGGCTAATCAGCCCCAGCATTTT. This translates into CSAARANQPQHF.

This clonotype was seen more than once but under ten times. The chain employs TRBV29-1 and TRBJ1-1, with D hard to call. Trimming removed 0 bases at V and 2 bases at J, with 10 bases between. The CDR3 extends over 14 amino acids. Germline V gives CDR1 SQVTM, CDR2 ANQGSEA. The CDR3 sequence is CSVEETGPNTEAFF. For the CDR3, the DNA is TGCAGCGTTGAAGAGACTGGACCCAACACTGAAGCTTTCTTT.

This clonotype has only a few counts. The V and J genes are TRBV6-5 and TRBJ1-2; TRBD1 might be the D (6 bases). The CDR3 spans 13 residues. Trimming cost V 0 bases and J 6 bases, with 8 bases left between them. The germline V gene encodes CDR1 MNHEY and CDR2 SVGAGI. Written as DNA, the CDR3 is TGTGCCAGCAGTTACTCTTCAGGGGATGGCTACACCTTC. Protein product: CASSYSSGDGYTF.

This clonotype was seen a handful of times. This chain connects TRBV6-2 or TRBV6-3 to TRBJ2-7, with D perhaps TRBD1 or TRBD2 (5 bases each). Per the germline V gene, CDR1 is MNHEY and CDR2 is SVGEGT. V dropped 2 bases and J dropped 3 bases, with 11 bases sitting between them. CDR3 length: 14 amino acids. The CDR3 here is CASSYGQGDYEQYF. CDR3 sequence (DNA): TGTGCCAGCAGTTACGGGCAGGGAGACTACGAGCAGTACTTC.

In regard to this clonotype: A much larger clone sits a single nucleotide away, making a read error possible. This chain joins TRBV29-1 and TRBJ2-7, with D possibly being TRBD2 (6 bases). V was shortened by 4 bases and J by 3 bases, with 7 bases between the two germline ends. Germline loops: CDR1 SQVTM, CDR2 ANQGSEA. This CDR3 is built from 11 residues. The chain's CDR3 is CSVGRGYEQYF. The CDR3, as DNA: TGCAGCGTTGGGAGGGGCTACGAGCAGTACTTC.

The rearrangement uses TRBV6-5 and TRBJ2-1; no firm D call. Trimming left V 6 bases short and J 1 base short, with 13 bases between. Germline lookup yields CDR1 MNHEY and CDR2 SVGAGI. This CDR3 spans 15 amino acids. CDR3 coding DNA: TGTGCCAGCAGAGTACAGACCCCGTCCTACAATGAGCAGTTCTTC. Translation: CASRVQTPSYNEQFF.

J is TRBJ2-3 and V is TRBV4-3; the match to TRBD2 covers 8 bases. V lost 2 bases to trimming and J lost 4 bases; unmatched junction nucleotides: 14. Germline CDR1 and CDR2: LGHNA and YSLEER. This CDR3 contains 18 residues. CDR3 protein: CASSQSARAGEGADTQYF. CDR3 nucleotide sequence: TGCGCCAGCAGCCAATCCGCCCGAGCGGGAGAGGGCGCAGATACGCAGTATTTT.

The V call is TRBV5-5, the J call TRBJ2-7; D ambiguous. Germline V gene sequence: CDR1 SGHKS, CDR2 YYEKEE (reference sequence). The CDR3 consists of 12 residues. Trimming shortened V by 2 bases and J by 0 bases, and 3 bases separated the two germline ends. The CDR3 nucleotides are TGTGCCAGCAGCTTATACTCCTACGAGCAGTACTTC. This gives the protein CASSLYSYEQYF.

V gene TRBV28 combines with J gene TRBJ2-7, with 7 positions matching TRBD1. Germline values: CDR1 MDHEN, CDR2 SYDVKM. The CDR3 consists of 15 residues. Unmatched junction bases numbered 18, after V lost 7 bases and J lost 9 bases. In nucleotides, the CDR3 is TGTGCCAGCAATGGGTGGGCAGGGGGATTTATCGGGCAGTACTTC. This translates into CASNGWAGGFIGQYF. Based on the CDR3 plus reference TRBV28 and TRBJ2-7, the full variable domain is DVKVTQSSRYLVKRTGEKVFLECVQDMDHENMFWYRQDPGLGLRLIYFSYDVKMKEKGDIPEGYSVSREKKERFSLILESASTNQTSMYLCASNGWAGGFIGQYFGPGTRLTVT.

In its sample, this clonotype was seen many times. The CDR3 nucleotides read TGTGCCAGCAGTCTGAGGGGAGGAAAACTGTTTTTT. This codes for CASSLRGGKLFF. The genes are TRBV6-5 and TRBJ1-4; a weak D match, TRBD1 (5 bases). The CDR3 consists of 12 residues. Germline V CDR1 and CDR2: MNHEY, SVGAGI. The V gene lost 5 bases and the J gene lost 10 bases, with 11 bases spanning the gap.

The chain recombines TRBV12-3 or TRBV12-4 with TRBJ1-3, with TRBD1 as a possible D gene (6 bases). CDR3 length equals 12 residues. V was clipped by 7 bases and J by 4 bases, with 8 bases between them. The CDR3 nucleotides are TGTGCCAGCACCGACAGGGGAAACACCATATATTTT. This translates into CASTDRGNTIYF.

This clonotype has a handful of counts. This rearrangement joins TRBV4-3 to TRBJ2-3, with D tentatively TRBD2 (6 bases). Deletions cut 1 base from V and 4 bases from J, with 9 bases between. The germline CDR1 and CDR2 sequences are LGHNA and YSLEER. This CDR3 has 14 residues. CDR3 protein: CASSQVTSSDTQYF. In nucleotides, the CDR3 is TGCGCCAGCAGCCAAGTCACTAGCTCAGATACGCAGTATTTT.

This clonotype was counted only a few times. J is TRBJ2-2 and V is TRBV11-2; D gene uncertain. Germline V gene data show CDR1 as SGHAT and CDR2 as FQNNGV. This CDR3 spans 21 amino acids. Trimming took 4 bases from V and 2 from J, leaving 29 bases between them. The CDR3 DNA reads TGTGCCAGCAGCTCCACCCGGTTCGCCCCCCGTTTTCTGATCAACACCGGGGAGCTGTTTTTT. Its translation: CASSSTRFAPRFLINTGELFF.

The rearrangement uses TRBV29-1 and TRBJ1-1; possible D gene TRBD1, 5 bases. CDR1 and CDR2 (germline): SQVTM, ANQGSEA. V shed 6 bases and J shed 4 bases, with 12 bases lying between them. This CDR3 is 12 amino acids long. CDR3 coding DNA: TGCAGCGTAGACCTAGGGGTCACTGAAGCTTTCTTT. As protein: CSVDLGVTEAFF.

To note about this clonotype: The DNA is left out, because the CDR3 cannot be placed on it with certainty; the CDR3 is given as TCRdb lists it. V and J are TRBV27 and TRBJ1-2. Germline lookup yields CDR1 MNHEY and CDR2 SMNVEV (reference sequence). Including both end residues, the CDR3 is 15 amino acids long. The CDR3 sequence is CASSSMATPSVGYTF.